The 28 T cell receptor beta chains in this list originate from one sample, sequenced in a study of blood T cells in healthy people across ages. The second PCR ran roughly 6 to 11 cycles with a sample-barcoded 5' primer and J-beta primers. Via MiXCR, TCRdb re-called the 5' RACE reads, giving one row per CDR3 protein. The sample records over 1,300,000 distinct CDR3 sequences, approximately 59% being singletons. Sequencing was performed on blood. Receptors originate from a man between 18 and 35 years old in good health.

This chain connects TRBV7-9 to TRBJ2-5, with TRBD1 as a possible D gene (7 bases). Germline CDR1 reads SEHNR; CDR2 reads FQNEAQ (reference sequence). The CDR3 has 15 amino acids. The ends were cut back, 3 bases at V and 5 bases at J, with 16 bases in the middle. The CDR3 sequence is CASSFPPGGLETQYF. Written as DNA, the CDR3 is TGTGCCAGCAGCTTCCCCCCAGGGGGGTTGGAGACCCAGTACTTC.

This chain joins TRBV14 and TRBJ2-1; 10 positions agree with TRBD2. Germline V lookup: CDR1 SGHDN, CDR2 FVKESK. CDR3 size: 16 residues. Germline trimming cut 3 bases from V and 6 bases from J; bases unmatched to any gene: 8. The CDR3 sequence: CASSQTPSGSSNEQFF. CDR3 sequence (DNA): TGTGCCAGCAGCCAGACCCCTAGCGGGAGTAGCAATGAGCAGTTCTTC.

V usage is TRBV20-1 and J usage is TRBJ2-5, with TRBD2 matching over 8 bases. There are 14 residues in the CDR3. Germline V gene sequence: CDR1 DFQATT, CDR2 SNEGSKA (reference sequence). Trimming cost V 7 bases and J 4 bases; bases outside gene matches: 11. CDR3 region: CSDPLAAGRETQYF. The CDR3 DNA reads TGCAGTGACCCACTAGCGGCGGGCCGAGAGACCCAGTACTTC.

In its sample, this clonotype was seen once. One end of the junction is discordant with germline, which a read error may explain. The genes are TRBV27 and TRBJ2-7; D is perhaps TRBD1 or TRBD2 (5 bases each). The V gene's germline CDR1 is MNHEY and CDR2 SMNVEV (reference sequence). The CDR3 runs to 12 residues. The CDR3 loop is CASSLQGNERFF. As DNA, the CDR3 is TGTGCCAGCAGTTTACAGGGAAATGAGCGGTTCTTC.

CDR3 nucleotide sequence: TGTGCCATCAGTGAGGGACTAGCGGGAGGGAACTACGAGCAGTACTTC. This translates into CAISEGLAGGNYEQYF. The rearrangement joins TRBV10-3 to TRBJ2-4; TRBD2 agrees at 15 bases. TRBJ2-7 explains the end of the DNA better; the J call may be wrong. This CDR3 has 16 amino acids. Germline V gene sequence: CDR1 ENHRY, CDR2 SYGVKD.

The V call is TRBV5-1, the J call TRBJ2-7; maybe TRBD1 (6 bases). The CDR3 is made up of 16 amino acids. V lost 0 bases, J lost 2 bases, and 15 bases lay in between. The germline CDR1 and CDR2 sequences are SGHRS and YFSETQ. The CDR3 bases are TGCGCCAGCAGCTTGGGGGTTGGGACACTAACCTACGAGCAGTACTTC. As protein: CASSLGVGTLTYEQYF.

This clonotype was counted between two and nine times. The genes are TRBV27 and TRBJ2-1; maybe TRBD1 (5 bases). The CDR3 has 14 amino acids. V was clipped by 3 bases and J by 15 bases, with 21 bases between them. Germline V lookup: CDR1 MNHEY, CDR2 SMNVEV (reference sequence). CDR3 residues: CASSFGLRWAGLFF. The CDR3 coding sequence is TGTGCCAGCAGTTTTGGGCTCCGCTGGGCAGGGCTGTTCTTC.

Concerning this clonotype itself: A read error may be the cause here, since a much bigger clone is one base away. The chain combines TRBV29-1 with TRBJ2-7, with D perhaps assigned TRBD1 or TRBD2 (6 bases each). The CDR3 totals 14 residues. V was shortened by 4 bases and J by 3 bases, with 16 bases between the two germline ends. Germline CDR1 SQVTM, CDR2 ANQGSEA. As DNA, the CDR3 is TGCAGCGTTGCGGTCGGGGGCGATAACTACGAGCAGTACTTC. It yields the protein CSVAVGGDNYEQYF.

This clonotype occurred a few times. The genes are TRBV4-1 and TRBJ2-1, with D possibly being TRBD1 (5 bases). V was pared by 4 bases and J by 3 bases, with 22 bases between. There are 18 residues in the CDR3. CDR1 is MGHRA, CDR2 YSYEKL, per germline. The CDR3 bases are TGCGCCAGCAGCCCAGACACAGGCTCCAGCGATATCTACAATGAGCAGTTCTTC. Translating it yields CASSPDTGSSDIYNEQFF.

The chain joins TRBV15 to TRBJ1-2; D call uncertain. Looked up from germline, CDR1 is LNHNV and CDR2 is YYDKDF (reference sequence). Trimming took off 0 bases at V and 4 bases at J, with 12 bases between the two ends. The CDR3 sequence is 15 residues long. The CDR3 bases are TGTGCCACCAGCAGAGATCTAAGTCGAATCTATGGCTACACCTTC. Amino acids: CATSRDLSRIYGYTF.

V is TRBV15 and J is TRBJ2-2, with D possibly matching TRBD1 (5 bases). The CDR3 covers 14 residues. Germline values: CDR1 LNHNV, CDR2 YYDKDF (reference sequence). V shed 4 bases and J shed 4 bases, with 10 bases lying between them. The CDR3 bases are TGTGCCACCAGCACAGGGTCGAGCACCGGGGAGCTGTTTTTT. It encodes CATSTGSSTGELFF.

This chain links TRBV29-1 with TRBJ2-7; maybe TRBD2 (5 bases). CDR3 length equals 13 residues. Trimming took 4 bases from V and 0 from J, leaving 10 bases between them. Looked up from germline, CDR1 is SQVTM and CDR2 is ANQGSEA. The CDR3 DNA reads as TGCAGCGTTGCACGGGGTAGCTCCTACGAGCAGTACTTC. Translated: CSVARGSSYEQYF.

The chain couples TRBV7-9 to TRBJ2-3; 12 nucleotides line up with TRBD2. Losses at the gene ends were 2 bases for V and 3 bases for J; bases not matched to a gene: 6. This CDR3 contains 17 residues. Germline CDR1 SEHNR, CDR2 FQNEAQ (reference sequence). CDR3 coding DNA: TGTGCCAGCAGCTTACCTCTAGCGGGAGGGCAGACAGATACGCAGTATTTT. Residues: CASSLPLAGGQTDTQYF.

In this sample, this clonotype turned up a few times. The CDR3 protein is CSVGGGYSYNEQFF. CDR3 bases: TGCAGCGTTGGAGGTGGGTACTCCTACAATGAGCAGTTCTTC. The chain is built from TRBV29-1 and TRBJ2-1, with unresolved D. The V end lost 4 bases, the J end lost 0 bases, and 10 bases lay between the germline ends. Germline V lookup: CDR1 SQVTM, CDR2 ANQGSEA. The CDR3 length is 14 residues.

The CDR3 here is CATSSGGIGNTIYF. The CDR3 coding sequence is TGTGCCACCAGCAGCGGGGGCATTGGAAACACCATATATTTT. The gene calls are TRBV15 and TRBJ1-3; possible D gene TRBD1, 6 bases. V was clipped by 3 bases and J by 3 bases, with 9 bases between them. The CDR3 is 14 residues long. Germline V gene data show CDR1 as LNHNV and CDR2 as YYDKDF (reference sequence). Together with reference TRBV15 and TRBJ1-3, the CDR3 gives the full variable domain: DAMVIQNPRYQVTQFGKPVTLSCSQTLNHNVMYWYQQKSSQAPKLLFHYYDKDFNNEADTPDNFQSRRPNTSFCFLDIRSPGLGDTAMYLCATSSGGIGNTIYFGEGSWLTVV.

This clonotype was counted a few times. The gene calls are TRBV15 and TRBJ2-1; TRBD1 matches at 7 bases. Germline lookup yields CDR1 LNHNV and CDR2 YYDKDF (reference sequence). V was pared by 4 bases and J by 2 bases, with 8 bases of the junction left unmatched. There are 16 residues in the CDR3. The CDR3: CATSTRTGSPYNEQFF. CDR3 nucleotide sequence: TGTGCCACCAGCACCCGGACAGGTTCTCCCTACAATGAGCAGTTCTTC.

The gene calls are TRBV2 and TRBJ2-1; possible D gene TRBD1, 6 bases. Germline CDR1 SNHLY, CDR2 FYNNEI. Trimming shortened V by 6 bases and J by 10 bases, and 13 bases separated the two germline ends. CDR3 length: 12 amino acids. CDR3: CASRSDSREQFF. The CDR3 nucleotides are TGTGCCAGCAGGTCGGACAGTCGGGAGCAGTTCTTC. The whole variable domain, filled in from reference TRBV2 and TRBJ2-1, reads EPEVTQTPSHQVTQMGQEVILRCVPISNHLYFYWYRQILGQKVEFLVSFYNNEISEKSEIFDDQFSVERPDGSNFTLKIRSTKLEDSAMYFCASRSDSREQFFGPGTRLTVL.

The V and J genes are TRBV7-9 and TRBJ1-3, with D perhaps matching TRBD1 (5 bases). Trimming left V 5 bases short and J 0 bases short, with 17 bases between. This CDR3 comprises 17 residues. CDR1 and CDR2 from the germline V gene are SEHNR and FQNEAQ (reference sequence). The CDR3 protein is CASSTDSEPSSGNTIYF. CDR3 bases: TGTGCCAGCAGCACAGACAGCGAACCGAGCTCTGGAAACACCATATATTTT.

This clonotype was seen more than once but under ten times. V usage is TRBV13 and J usage is TRBJ1-2; D unresolved. The V gene lost 6 bases and the J gene lost 6 bases, with 20 bases spanning the gap. The CDR3 extends over 15 amino acids. Germline-derived CDR1 and CDR2 are PRHDT and FYEKMQ (reference sequence). CDR3 region: CASSIPRGVENGYTF. The DNA for the CDR3 is TGTGCCAGCAGTATTCCTCGTGGAGTAGAAAATGGCTACACCTTC.

The rearrangement uses TRBV3-1 and TRBJ1-2; 7 positions match TRBD1. V was pared by 3 bases and J by 5 bases, with 12 bases of the junction left unmatched. The CDR3 runs 16 residues. Per germline, CDR1 LGHDT and CDR2 YNNKEL (reference sequence). DNA of the CDR3: TGTGCCAGCAGCCACCGACAGGGCCTTGTCCCTTATGGCTACACCTTC. Encoded protein: CASSHRQGLVPYGYTF.

This clonotype has more than one count but fewer than ten. V and J are TRBV29-1 and TRBJ2-7, with D uncertain. This CDR3 comprises 11 residues. Deletions cut 6 bases from V and 5 bases from J, with 11 bases between. Germline V CDR1 and CDR2: SQVTM, ANQGSEA. The CDR3 loop is CSVLRGHEQYF. In DNA form, the CDR3 reads TGCAGCGTCCTTCGCGGCCACGAGCAGTACTTC.

V gene TRBV2 combines with J gene TRBJ1-2; 8 bases align to TRBD1. After removal of 8 bases from V and 5 bases from J, the junction contained 7 bases not matched to a gene. In germline, CDR1 is SNHLY, CDR2 FYNNEI. The CDR3 consists of 13 residues. The DNA for the CDR3 is TGTGCCAGCCAGGACAGGGTTGGGTATGGCTACACCTTC. This encodes CASQDRVGYGYTF.

The genes are TRBV5-1 and TRBJ1-4; 9 bases agree with TRBD1. Germline V gene data show CDR1 as SGHRS and CDR2 as YFSETQ. Trimming at V came to 5 bases and at J to 7 bases, leaving 9 bases not matched to a gene. The CDR3 is 15 amino acids. The CDR3 protein is CASSYGTGRGEKLFF. For the CDR3, the DNA is TGCGCCAGCAGTTACGGGACAGGGAGGGGTGAAAAACTGTTTTTT.

This chain connects TRBV5-1 to TRBJ1-2; D remains ambiguous. The length of the CDR3 is 14 residues. The germline V and J ends were trimmed by 4 bases and 2 bases, with 12 bases remaining between them. Per the germline V gene, CDR1 is SGHRS and CDR2 is YFSETQ. CDR3 protein: CASSQVTRNYGYTF. The CDR3 DNA sequence: TGCGCCAGCAGCCAGGTGACACGGAACTATGGCTACACCTTC.

The gene calls are TRBV4-1 and TRBJ2-1; 11 bases align to TRBD2. This CDR3 contains 16 residues. J gave up 9 bases and V 1 base, and 8 bases lay outside the gene matches. Germline V CDR1 and CDR2: MGHRA, YSYEKL. CDR3 sequence: CASSQVGSGRVPEQFF. The CDR3 DNA is TGCGCCAGCAGCCAAGTTGGTAGCGGGAGGGTTCCTGAGCAGTTCTTC.

The gene calls are TRBV20-1 and TRBJ2-3, with 10 bases that match TRBD1. Trimming cost V 5 bases and J 3 bases; bases outside gene matches: 5. Germline assignment: CDR1 DFQATT and CDR2 SNEGSKA (reference sequence). This CDR3 has 14 residues. CDR3 amino acids: CSAADRGPTDTQYF. DNA of the CDR3: TGCAGTGCTGCCGACAGGGGGCCGACAGATACGCAGTATTTT.

This chain links TRBV6-5 with TRBJ1-4, with D unclear. CDR1 and CDR2 (germline): MNHEY, SVGAGI. V was shortened by 5 bases and J by 0 bases, with 10 bases between the two germline ends. This CDR3 contains 15 residues. DNA of the CDR3: TGTGCCAGCAGTGCATACATGTCAACTAATGAAAAACTGTTTTTT. The encoded protein is CASSAYMSTNEKLFF.

The genes are TRBV20-1 and TRBJ2-1; TRBD2 might be the D (6 bases). CDR3 length equals 12 residues. Between the trimmed V and J ends, which lost 6 bases and 6 bases, there was a span of 12 bases. CDR1 and CDR2 (germline): DFQATT, SNEGSKA (reference sequence). CDR3: CSAAGTANEQFF. CDR3 bases: TGCAGTGCAGCCGGGACTGCCAATGAGCAGTTCTTC.